This T cell receptor beta chain came from a study of CD8 T cells in ankylosing spondylitis. Study-wide points: Reportedly, significant enrichment of disease-linked clones occurred in matched ankylosing spondylitis synovial fluid.

Library preparation for TCR beta used quantitative 5'-RACE with molecular barcodes. TCRdb re-called the 5' RACE reads through MiXCR, storing one row per CDR3 protein. The sample contains about 130,000 distinct CDR3 sequences, approximately 9.7% of which appear only once. This clonotype was picked up many times. Its matching antigen is unknown. V was clipped by 2 bases and J by 7 bases; unmatched bases: 9. The germline gives CDR1 SGHDT, CDR2 YYEEEE. The CDR3 runs to 15 residues. This rearrangement joins TRBV5-6 to TRBJ2-7, with TRBD1 matching over 10 bases. This TCR came from a male donor with ankylosing spondylitis or in good health (not recorded which). The sample was blood, either unsorted or a sorted T cell fraction (not recorded which). CDR3 DNA sequence: TGTGCCAGCAGCTTCTGGACAGGGGGGGTCCGGGAGCAGTACTTC. Translation: CASSFWTGGVREQYF.